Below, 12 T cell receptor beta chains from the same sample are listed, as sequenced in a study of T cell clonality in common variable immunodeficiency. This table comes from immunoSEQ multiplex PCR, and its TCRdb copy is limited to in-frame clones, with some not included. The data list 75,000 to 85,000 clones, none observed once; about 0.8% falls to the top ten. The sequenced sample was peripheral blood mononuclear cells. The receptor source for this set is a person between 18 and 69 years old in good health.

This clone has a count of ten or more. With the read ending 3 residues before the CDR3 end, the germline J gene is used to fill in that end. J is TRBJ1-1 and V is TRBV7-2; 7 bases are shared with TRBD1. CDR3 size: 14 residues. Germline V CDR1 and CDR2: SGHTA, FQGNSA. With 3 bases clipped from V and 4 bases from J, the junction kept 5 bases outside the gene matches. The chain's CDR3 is CASSFHRGGTEAFF. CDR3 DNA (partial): TGTGCCAGCAGCTTCCACAGGGGTGGCACTGAA.

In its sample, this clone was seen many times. The sequenced CDR3 bases are TGCAGTGTTGCTGCTGGGGGGGCTTATAGCAATCAGCCC. Protein sequence: CSVAAGGAYSNQP. The entire CDR3 reads CSVAAGGAYSNQPQHF. The J gene is TRBJ1-5, the V gene TRBV20-1; the D gene is possibly TRBD1 (6 bases). Sequencing ends 3 residues short of the CDR3 end; the germline J gene provides the rest. Deletions cut 7 bases from V and 0 bases from J, with 19 bases between. This CDR3 is 16 amino acids long. Germline V gene lookup returns CDR1 DFQATT and CDR2 SNEGSKA (reference sequence).

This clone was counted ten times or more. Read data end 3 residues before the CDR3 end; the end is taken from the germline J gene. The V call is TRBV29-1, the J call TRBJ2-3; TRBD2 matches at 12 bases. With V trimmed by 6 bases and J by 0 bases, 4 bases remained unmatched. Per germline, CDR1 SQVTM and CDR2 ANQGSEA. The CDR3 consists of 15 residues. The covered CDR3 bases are TGCAGCGTGGGGGGGACTAGCGGGAGCACAGATACG. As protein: CSVGGTSGSTDT. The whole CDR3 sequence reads CSVGGTSGSTDTQYF.

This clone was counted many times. Incomplete CDR3 DNA: TGCAGCGTTGAACGGGGTGGGGTGCAAGAGACC. This sequence encodes CSVERGGVQET. The CDR3 reads in full as CSVERGGVQETQYF. The chain combines TRBV29-1 with TRBJ2-5; maybe TRBD2 (5 bases). The sequence runs out 3 residues before the end of the CDR3; the remainder is reconstructed from the germline J gene. The CDR3 has 14 residues. V shed 2 bases and J shed 2 bases, with 12 bases lying between them. Germline V lookup: CDR1 SQVTM, CDR2 ANQGSEA.

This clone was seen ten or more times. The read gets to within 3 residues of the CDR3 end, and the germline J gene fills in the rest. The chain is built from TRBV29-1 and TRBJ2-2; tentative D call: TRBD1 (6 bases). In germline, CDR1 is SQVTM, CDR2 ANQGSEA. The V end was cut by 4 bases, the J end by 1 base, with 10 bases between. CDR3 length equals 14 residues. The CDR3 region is CSVVGTQNTGELFF. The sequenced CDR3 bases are TGCAGCGTTGTCGGGACACAGAACACCGGGGAG.

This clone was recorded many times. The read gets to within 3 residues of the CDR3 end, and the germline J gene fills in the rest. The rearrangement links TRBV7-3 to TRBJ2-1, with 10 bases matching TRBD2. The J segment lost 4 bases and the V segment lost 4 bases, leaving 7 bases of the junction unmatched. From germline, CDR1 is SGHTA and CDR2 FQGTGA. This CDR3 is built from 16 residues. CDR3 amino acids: CASSSLGGLAYNEQFF. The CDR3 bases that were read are TGTGCCAGCAGCTCGTTAGGGGGACTAGCGTACAATGAG.

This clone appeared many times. The part of the CDR3 DNA that was read is TGTGCCAGCAGCCCATTGACAGGGAAGGGTTCG. Protein sequence: CASSPLTGKGS. The entire CDR3 protein is CASSPLTGKGSAFF. The chain employs TRBV7-3 and TRBJ1-1; TRBD1 agrees at 7 bases. The CDR3 end falls 3 residues outside the read, so it is completed with the germline J gene. Germline V gene lookup returns CDR1 SGHTA and CDR2 FQGTGA. This CDR3 is 14 amino acids long.

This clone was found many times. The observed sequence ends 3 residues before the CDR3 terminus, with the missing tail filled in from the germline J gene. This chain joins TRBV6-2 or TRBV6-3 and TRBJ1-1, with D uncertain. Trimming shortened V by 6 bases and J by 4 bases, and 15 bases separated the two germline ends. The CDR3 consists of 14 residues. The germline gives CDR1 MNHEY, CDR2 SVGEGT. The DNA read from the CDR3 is TGTGCCAGCAGCCCTATTGGTGTCGGCACTGAA. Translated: CASSPIGVGTE. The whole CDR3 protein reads CASSPIGVGTEAFF.

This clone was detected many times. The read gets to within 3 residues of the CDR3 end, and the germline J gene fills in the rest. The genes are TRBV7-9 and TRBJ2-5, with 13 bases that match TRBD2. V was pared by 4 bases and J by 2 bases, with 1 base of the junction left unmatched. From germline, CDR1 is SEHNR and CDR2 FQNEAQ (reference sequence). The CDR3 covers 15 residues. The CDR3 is CASSWTSGSQETQYF. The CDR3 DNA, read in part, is TGTGCCAGCAGCTGGACTAGCGGGAGTCAAGAGACC.

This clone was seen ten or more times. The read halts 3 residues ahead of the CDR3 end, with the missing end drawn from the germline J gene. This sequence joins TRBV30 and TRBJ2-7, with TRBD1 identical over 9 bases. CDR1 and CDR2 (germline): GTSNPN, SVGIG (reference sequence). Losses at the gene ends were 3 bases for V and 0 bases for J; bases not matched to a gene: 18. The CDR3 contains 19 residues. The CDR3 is CAWSELSPLGQGISYEQYF. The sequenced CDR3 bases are TGTGCCTGGAGCGAACTTTCTCCTCTAGGACAGGGGATCTCCTACGAG.

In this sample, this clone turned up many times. The CDR3 here is CSATRGGGETQYF. The CDR3 bases that were read are TGCAGTGCCACCCGCGGGGGTGGGGAGACC. The chain joins TRBV20-1 to TRBJ2-5; TRBD2 matches at 7 bases. Read sequence stops 3 residues before the CDR3 end, and the germline J gene provides the missing end. Germline CDR1 DFQATT, CDR2 SNEGSKA (reference sequence). The CDR3 runs 13 residues. The V gene end was trimmed by 6 bases and the J gene end by 5 bases; junction bases not matched to a gene: 9.

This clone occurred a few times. CDR3 sequence reads: CASSPLKGRTDTQYF. CDR3 DNA (partial): TGTGCCAGCAGCCCCCTTAAGGGGCGCACAGATACG. The chain carries TRBV11-2 and TRBJ2-3; D possibly corresponds to TRBD1 (5 bases). The read falls 3 residues short of the CDR3 end, and the missing part is taken from the germline J gene. CDR3 length: 15 amino acids. Germline V gene sequence: CDR1 SGHAT, CDR2 FQNNGV. Deletions cut 5 bases from V and 1 base from J, with 13 bases between.